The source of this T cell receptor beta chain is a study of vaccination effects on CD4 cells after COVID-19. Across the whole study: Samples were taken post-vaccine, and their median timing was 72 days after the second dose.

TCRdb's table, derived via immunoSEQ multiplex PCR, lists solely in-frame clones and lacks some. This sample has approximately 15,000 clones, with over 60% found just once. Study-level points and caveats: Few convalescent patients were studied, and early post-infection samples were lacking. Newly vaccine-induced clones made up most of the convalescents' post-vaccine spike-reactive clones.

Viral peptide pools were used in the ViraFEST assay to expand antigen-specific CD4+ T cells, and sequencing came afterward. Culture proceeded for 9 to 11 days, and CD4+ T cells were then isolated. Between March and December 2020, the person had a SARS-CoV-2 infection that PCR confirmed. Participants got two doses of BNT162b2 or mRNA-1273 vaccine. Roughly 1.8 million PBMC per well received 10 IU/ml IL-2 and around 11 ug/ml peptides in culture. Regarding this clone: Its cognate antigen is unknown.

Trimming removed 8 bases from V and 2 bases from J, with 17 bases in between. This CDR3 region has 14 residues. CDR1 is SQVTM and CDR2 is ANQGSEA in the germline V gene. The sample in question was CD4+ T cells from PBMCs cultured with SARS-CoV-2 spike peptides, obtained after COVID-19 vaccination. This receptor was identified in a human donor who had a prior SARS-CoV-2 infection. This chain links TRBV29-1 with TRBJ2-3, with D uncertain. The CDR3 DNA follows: TGCAGCATGACTCCTGGCGGATACACAGATACGCAGTATTTT. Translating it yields CSMTPGGYTDTQYF.